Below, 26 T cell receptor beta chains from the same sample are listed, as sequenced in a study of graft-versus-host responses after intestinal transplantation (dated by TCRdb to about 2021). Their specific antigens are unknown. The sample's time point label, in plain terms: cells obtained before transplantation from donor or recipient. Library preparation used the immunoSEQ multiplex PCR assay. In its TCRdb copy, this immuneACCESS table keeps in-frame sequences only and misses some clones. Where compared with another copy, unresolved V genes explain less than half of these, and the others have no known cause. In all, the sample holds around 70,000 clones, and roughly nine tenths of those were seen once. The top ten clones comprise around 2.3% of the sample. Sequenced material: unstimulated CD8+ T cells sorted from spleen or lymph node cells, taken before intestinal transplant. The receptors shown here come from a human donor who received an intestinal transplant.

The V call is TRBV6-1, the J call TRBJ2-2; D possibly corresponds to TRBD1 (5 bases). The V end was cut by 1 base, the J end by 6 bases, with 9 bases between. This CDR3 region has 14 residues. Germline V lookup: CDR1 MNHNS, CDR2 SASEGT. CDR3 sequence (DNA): TGTGCCAGCAGTGAAGGGGCAGGGTCCGGGGAGCTGTTTTTT. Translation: CASSEGAGSGELFF.

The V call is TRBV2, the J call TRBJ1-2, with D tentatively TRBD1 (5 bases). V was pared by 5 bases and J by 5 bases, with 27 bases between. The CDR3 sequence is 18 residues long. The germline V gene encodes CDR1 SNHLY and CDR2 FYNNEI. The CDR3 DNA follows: TGTGCCAGCAGTCAAGAGCCAACAGTAACGGAGGGGTTTTATGGCTACACCTTC. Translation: CASSQEPTVTEGFYGYTF. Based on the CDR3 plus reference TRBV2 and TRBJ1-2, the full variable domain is EPEVTQTPSHQVTQMGQEVILRCVPISNHLYFYWYRQILGQKVEFLVSFYNNEISEKSEIFDDQFSVERPDGSNFTLKIRSTKLEDSAMYFCASSQEPTVTEGFYGYTFGSGTRLTVV.

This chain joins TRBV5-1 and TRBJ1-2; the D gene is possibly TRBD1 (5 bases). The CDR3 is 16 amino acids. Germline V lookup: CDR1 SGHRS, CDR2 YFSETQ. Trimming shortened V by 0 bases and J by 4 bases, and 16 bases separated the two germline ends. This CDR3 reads CASSLDGGSKAYGYTF. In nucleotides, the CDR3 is TGCGCCAGCAGCTTGGACGGGGGATCCAAGGCCTATGGCTACACCTTC.

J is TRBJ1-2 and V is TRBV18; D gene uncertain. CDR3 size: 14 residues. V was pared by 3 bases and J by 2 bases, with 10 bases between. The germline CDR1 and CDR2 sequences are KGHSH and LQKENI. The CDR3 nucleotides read TGTGCCAGCTCACCTCTTACCGGGAACTATGGCTACACCTTC. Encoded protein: CASSPLTGNYGYTF.

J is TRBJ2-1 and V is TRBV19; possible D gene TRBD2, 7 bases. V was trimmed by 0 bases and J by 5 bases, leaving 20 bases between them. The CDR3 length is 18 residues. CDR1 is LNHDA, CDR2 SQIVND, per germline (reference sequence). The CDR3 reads CASSIDNRRGARDNEQFF. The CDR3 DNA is TGTGCCAGTAGTATAGATAATCGACGGGGGGCCCGGGACAATGAGCAGTTCTTC.

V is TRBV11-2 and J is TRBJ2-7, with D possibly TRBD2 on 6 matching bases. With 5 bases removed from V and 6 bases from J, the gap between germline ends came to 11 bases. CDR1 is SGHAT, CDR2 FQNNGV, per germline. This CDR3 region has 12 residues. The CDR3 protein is CASSPDYGEQYF. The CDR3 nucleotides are TGTGCCAGCAGCCCGGACTACGGCGAGCAGTACTTC.

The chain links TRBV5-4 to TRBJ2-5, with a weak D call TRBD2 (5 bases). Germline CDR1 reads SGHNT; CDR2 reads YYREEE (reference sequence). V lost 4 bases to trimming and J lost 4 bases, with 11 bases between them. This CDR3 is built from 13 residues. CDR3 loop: CASSVKGRETQYF. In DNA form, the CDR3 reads TGTGCCAGCAGCGTGAAAGGGAGAGAGACCCAGTACTTC. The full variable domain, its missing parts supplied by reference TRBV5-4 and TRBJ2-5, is ETGVTQSPTHLIKTRGQQVTLRCSSQSGHNTVSWYQQALGQGPQFIFQYYREEENGRGNFPPRFSGLQFPNYSSELNVNALELDDSALYLCASSVKGRETQYFGPGTRLLVL.

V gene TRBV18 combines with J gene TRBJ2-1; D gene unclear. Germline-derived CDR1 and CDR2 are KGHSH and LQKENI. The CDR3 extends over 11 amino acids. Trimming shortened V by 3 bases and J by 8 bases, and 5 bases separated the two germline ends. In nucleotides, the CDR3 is TGTGCCAGCTCACCGTTCGATGAGCAGTTCTTC. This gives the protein CASSPFDEQFF.

The CDR3 is CASSFGLADPPNPGEQYF. The CDR3 nucleotides read TGCGCCAGCAGCTTTGGACTAGCGGACCCACCAAATCCCGGCGAGCAGTACTTC. V usage is TRBV5-1 and J usage is TRBJ2-7; 10 positions match TRBD2. From germline, CDR1 is SGHRS and CDR2 YFSETQ. V was pared by 2 bases and J by 6 bases, with 17 bases of the junction left unmatched. CDR3 length: 18 amino acids.

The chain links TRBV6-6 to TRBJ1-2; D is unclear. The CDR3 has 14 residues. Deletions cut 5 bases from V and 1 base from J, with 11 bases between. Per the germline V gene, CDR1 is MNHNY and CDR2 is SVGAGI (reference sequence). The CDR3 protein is CASSPRRSNYGYTF. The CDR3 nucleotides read TGTGCCAGCAGTCCTAGGCGCAGTAACTATGGCTACACCTTC.

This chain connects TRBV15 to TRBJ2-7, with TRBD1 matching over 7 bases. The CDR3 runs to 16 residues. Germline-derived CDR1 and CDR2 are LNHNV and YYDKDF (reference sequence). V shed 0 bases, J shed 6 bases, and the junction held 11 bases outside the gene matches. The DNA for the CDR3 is TGTGCCACCAGCAGAGATCACAGGGGCAGCTTTGGCGAGCAGTACTTC. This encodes CATSRDHRGSFGEQYF.

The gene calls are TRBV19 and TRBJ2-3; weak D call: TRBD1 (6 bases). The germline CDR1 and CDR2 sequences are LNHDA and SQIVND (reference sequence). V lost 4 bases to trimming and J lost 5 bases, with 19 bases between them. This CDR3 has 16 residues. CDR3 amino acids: CASSTDRDKDIDTQYF. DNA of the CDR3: TGTGCCAGTAGTACCGACCGGGACAAGGATATAGATACGCAGTATTTT.

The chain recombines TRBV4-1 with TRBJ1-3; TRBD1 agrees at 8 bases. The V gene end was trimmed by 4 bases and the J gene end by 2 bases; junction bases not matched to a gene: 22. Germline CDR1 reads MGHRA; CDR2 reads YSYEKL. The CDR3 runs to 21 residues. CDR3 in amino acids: CASSLMPRGPTYPFTGNTIYF. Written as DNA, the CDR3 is TGCGCCAGCAGCCTCATGCCCAGGGGGCCCACGTACCCGTTTACTGGAAACACCATATATTTT.

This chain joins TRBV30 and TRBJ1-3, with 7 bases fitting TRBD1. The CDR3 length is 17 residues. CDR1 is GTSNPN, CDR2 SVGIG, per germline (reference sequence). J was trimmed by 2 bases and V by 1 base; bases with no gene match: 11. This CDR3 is CAWSETPDRETGNTIYF. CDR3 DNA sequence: TGTGCCTGGAGTGAAACCCCCGACAGGGAGACTGGAAACACCATATATTTT. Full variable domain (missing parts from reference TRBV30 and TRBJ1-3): SQTIHQWPATLVQPVGSPLSLECTVEGTSNPNLYWYRQAAGRGLQLLFYSVGIGQISSEVPQNLSASRPQDRQFILSSKKLLLSDSGFYLCAWSETPDRETGNTIYFGEGSWLTVV.

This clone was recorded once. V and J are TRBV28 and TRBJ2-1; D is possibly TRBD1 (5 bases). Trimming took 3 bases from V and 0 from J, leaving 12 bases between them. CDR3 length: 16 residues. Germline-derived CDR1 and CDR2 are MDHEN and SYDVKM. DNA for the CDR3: TGTGCCAGCAGTTTGTACAGGTTTTCCTCCTACAATGAGCAGTTCTTC. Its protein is CASSLYRFSSYNEQFF.

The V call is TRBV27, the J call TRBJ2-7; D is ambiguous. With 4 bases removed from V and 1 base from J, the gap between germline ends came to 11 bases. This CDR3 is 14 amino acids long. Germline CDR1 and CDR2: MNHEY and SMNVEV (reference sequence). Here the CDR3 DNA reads TGTGCCAGCAGTTACTCTGGGCAGTCCTACGAGCAGTACTTC. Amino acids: CASSYSGQSYEQYF.

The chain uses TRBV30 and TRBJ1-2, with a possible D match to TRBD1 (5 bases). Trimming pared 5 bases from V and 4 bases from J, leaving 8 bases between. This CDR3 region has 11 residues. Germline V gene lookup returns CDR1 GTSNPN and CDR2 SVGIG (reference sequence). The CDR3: CAWWGTYGYTF. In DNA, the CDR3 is TGTGCCTGGTGGGGCACCTATGGCTACACCTTC.

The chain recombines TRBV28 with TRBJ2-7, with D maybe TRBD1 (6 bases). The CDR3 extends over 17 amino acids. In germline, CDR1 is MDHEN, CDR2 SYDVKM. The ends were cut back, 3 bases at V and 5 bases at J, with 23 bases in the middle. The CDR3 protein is CASSLTRGYRVSDEQYF. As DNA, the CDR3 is TGTGCCAGCAGTTTGACCCGCGGCTACAGGGTTTCGGACGAGCAGTACTTC.

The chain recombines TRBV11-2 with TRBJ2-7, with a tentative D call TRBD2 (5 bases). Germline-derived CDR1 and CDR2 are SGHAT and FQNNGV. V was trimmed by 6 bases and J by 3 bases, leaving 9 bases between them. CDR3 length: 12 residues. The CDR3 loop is CASSYGGYEQYF. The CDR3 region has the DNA TGTGCCAGCAGTTATGGAGGCTACGAGCAGTACTTC.

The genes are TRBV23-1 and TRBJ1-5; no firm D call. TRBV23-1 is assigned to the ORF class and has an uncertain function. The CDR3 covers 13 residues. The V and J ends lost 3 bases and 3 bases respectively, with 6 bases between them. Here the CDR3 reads CASSHQANQPQHF. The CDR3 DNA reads TGCGCCAGCAGTCACCAGGCCAATCAGCCCCAGCATTTT.

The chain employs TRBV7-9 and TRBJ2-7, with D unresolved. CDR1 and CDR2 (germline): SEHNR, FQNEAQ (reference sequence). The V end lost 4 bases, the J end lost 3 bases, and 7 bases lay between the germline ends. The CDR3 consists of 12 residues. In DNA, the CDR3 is TGTGCCAGCAGCTCAAACAGCTACGAGCAGTACTTC. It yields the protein CASSSNSYEQYF.

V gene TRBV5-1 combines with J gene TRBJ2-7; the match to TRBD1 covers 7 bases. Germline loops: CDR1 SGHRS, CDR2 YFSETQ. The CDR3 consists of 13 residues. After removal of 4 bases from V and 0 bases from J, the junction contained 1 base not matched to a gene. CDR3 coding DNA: TGCGCCAGCAGCCACAGGGGCTCCTACGAGCAGTACTTC. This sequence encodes CASSHRGSYEQYF.

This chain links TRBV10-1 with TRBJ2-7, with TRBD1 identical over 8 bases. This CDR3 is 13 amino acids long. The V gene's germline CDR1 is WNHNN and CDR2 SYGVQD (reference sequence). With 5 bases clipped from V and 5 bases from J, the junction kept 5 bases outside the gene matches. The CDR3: CASSSGQGDEQYF. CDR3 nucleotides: TGCGCCAGCAGTTCAGGACAGGGCGACGAGCAGTACTTC.

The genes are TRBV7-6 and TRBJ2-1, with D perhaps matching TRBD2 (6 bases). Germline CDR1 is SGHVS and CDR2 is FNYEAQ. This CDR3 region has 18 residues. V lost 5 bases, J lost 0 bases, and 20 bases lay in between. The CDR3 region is CASSAPLIAASSYNEQFF. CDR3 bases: TGTGCCAGCAGCGCCCCCCTTATAGCGGCGAGCTCCTACAATGAGCAGTTCTTC.

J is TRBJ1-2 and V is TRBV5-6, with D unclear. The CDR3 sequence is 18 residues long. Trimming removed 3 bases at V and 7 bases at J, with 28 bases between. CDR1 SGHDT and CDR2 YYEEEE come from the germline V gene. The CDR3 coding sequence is TGTGCCAGCAGCTCCCGTGTCAGCTTTGAACTACTTTACGGTGGCTACACCTTC. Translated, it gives CASSSRVSFELLYGGYTF. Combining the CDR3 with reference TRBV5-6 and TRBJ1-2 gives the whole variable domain DAGVTQSPTHLIKTRGQQVTLRCSPKSGHDTVSWYQQALGQGPQFIFQYYEEEERQRGNFPDRFSGHQFPNYSSELNVNALLLGDSALYLCASSSRVSFELLYGGYTFGSGTRLTVV.

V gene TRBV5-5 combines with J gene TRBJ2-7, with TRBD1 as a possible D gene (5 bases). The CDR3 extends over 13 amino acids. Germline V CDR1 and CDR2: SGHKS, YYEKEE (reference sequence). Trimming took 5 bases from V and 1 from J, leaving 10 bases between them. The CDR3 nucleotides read TGTGCCAGCAGTTACAGACAGTCCTACGAGCAGTACTTC. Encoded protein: CASSYRQSYEQYF.